This TCR beta chain derives from a study of cytomegalovirus exposure and HLA in healthy donors. Germline lookup yields CDR1 SGHNT and CDR2 YENEEA. This CDR3 region has 15 residues. Unmatched junction bases numbered 0, after V lost 1 base and J lost 1 base. The PCR was carried out with 60 Vbeta primers and 13 Jbeta primers. Generated by immunoSEQ multiplex PCR, the TCRdb table keeps only in-frame clones and is missing some. The table lists around 52,000 clones. The gene calls are TRBV11-3 and TRBJ2-2; 7 nucleotides agree with TRBD1. This receptor was identified in a woman between 45 and 65 years old in good health and CMV-seropositive. The sample comprised PBMCs. The CDR3 DNA follows: TGTGCCAGCAGCTTAGGACAGGGGAACACCGGGGAGCTGTTTTTT. Protein sequence: CASSLGQGNTGELFF.